These 14 T cell receptor beta chains were all obtained from the same sample, sequenced in a study of CD8+ T cells in alopecia areata. Extraction and reverse transcription of RNA yielded cDNA as the sequencing template. TCRdb keeps only in-frame clones here, not all; method: immunoSEQ multiplex PCR. The sample shows 100,000 to 150,000 clones, around three fifths of them seen only once. The source was CD4+ T cells sorted from blood, collected at week 0. These receptors were taken from a human donor with alopecia areata.

This clone was counted between two and nine times. The V gene is TRBV5-5, the J gene TRBJ2-1, with a tentative D call TRBD2 (5 bases). Germline V lookup: CDR1 SGHKS, CDR2 YYEKEE (reference sequence). The CDR3 is made up of 15 amino acids. V was shortened by 2 bases and J by 10 bases, with 19 bases between the two germline ends. CDR3 coding DNA: TGTGCCAGCAGCTTAAGGAGGCCCGGGGAGATAGAGCAGTTCTTC. Protein: CASSLRRPGEIEQFF.

This clone was picked up a small number of times. This chain connects TRBV2 to TRBJ1-6; TRBD1 might be the D (5 bases). Trimming stripped 3 bases from V and 7 bases from J, with 13 bases between. The germline V gene encodes CDR1 SNHLY and CDR2 FYNNEI. This CDR3 has 15 residues. CDR3 coding DNA: TGTGCCAGCAGTGACTCGGGGCAGTGGAATTCACCCCTCCACTTT. As protein: CASSDSGQWNSPLHF. Looking up the rest from reference TRBV2 and TRBJ1-6 gives the full variable domain: EPEVTQTPSHQVTQMGQEVILRCVPISNHLYFYWYRQILGQKVEFLVSFYNNEISEKSEIFDDQFSVERPDGSNFTLKIRSTKLEDSAMYFCASSDSGQWNSPLHFGNGTRLTVT.

The V and J genes are TRBV7-6 and TRBJ1-1; TRBD1 matches 8 bases. The germline CDR1 and CDR2 sequences are SGHVS and FNYEAQ. With V trimmed by 5 bases and J by 5 bases, 7 bases remained unmatched. This CDR3 contains 14 residues. The CDR3 region is CASSRYRGSTEAFF. The CDR3 DNA sequence: TGTGCCAGCAGCCGATACAGGGGGAGTACTGAAGCTTTCTTT.

The V and J genes are TRBV2 and TRBJ1-2, with 7 bases that match TRBD1. Germline values: CDR1 SNHLY, CDR2 FYNNEI. The length of the CDR3 is 15 residues. The V and J ends lost 1 base and 7 bases, in that order; junction bases with no gene match: 9. CDR3: CASSEEGTAYRGYTF. CDR3 nucleotide sequence: TGTGCCAGCAGTGAAGAAGGGACAGCCTATCGTGGCTACACCTTC.

This clone came up a few times. The chain joins TRBV2 to TRBJ1-2, with 7 positions matching TRBD1. Germline values: CDR1 SNHLY, CDR2 FYNNEI. CDR3 length: 12 amino acids. V lost 8 bases, J lost 8 bases, and 8 bases stayed unmatched. CDR3 coding DNA: TGTGCCAGCCTAGGGACAGCTACGGGCTACACCTTC. It encodes CASLGTATGYTF.

V usage is TRBV20-1 and J usage is TRBJ1-1; TRBD1 might be the D (5 bases). This CDR3 has 11 residues. Germline CDR1 is DFQATT and CDR2 is SNEGSKA (reference sequence). Trimming took off 6 bases at V and 6 bases at J, with 11 bases between the two ends. CDR3 coding DNA: TGCAGTGCCCGCCCGGGGCCTGAAGCTTTCTTT. It translates to CSARPGPEAFF.

The chain is built from TRBV7-8 and TRBJ2-5; unclear D gene. Trimming pared 1 base from V and 4 bases from J, leaving 4 bases between. Germline V gives CDR1 SGHVS, CDR2 FQNEAQ. The CDR3 has 12 amino acids. CDR3 bases: TGTGCCAGCAGCTTAGAGCGAGAGACCCAGTACTTC. Protein product: CASSLERETQYF.

The rearrangement uses TRBV19 and TRBJ1-5; 8 bases line up with TRBD1. This CDR3 region has 15 residues. Germline CDR1 and CDR2: LNHDA and SQIVND (reference sequence). V lost 5 bases, J lost 2 bases, and 5 bases stayed unmatched. The CDR3 reads CASSDGQGGNQPQHF. In nucleotides, the CDR3 is TGTGCCAGTAGTGACGGACAGGGAGGCAATCAGCCCCAGCATTTT. Variable domain in full (rest from reference TRBV19 and TRBJ1-5): DGGITQSPKYLFRKEGQNVTLSCEQNLNHDAMYWYRQDPGQGLRLIYYSQIVNDFQKGDIAEGYSVSREKKESFPLTVTSAQKNPTAFYLCASSDGQGGNQPQHFGDGTRLSIL.

The rearrangement joins TRBV5-1 to TRBJ2-6; no definite D call. This CDR3 contains 15 residues. Deletions cut 4 bases from V and 0 bases from J, with 8 bases between. Germline V gene sequence: CDR1 SGHRS, CDR2 YFSETQ. The CDR3 coding sequence is TGCGCCAGCAGCCAACCAGGCTCTGGGGCCAACGTCCTGACTTTC. This translates into CASSQPGSGANVLTF.

Details on this clone: Mismatch with germline at one junction end may stem from a read error. The sample contains more than one DNA sequence encoding this CDR3. The chain carries TRBV7-2 and TRBJ1-5, with D perhaps TRBD1 (5 bases). Germline assignment: CDR1 SGHTA and CDR2 FQGNSA. This CDR3 spans 13 amino acids. The CDR3 nucleotides are TGCGCCAGCAGCTTGGGGGGAGGCGGCCCCCAGCATTTT. Its protein is CASSLGGGGPQHF.

The chain has TRBV7-2 and TRBJ2-5; 9 bases are a match to TRBD2. Unmatched junction bases numbered 6, after V lost 4 bases and J lost 3 bases. This CDR3 spans 15 amino acids. CDR1 and CDR2 from the germline V gene are SGHTA and FQGNSA. The CDR3 region is CASSSFIAGEETQYF. The CDR3 coding sequence is TGTGCCAGCAGCTCCTTCATAGCGGGGGAAGAGACCCAGTACTTC.

V gene TRBV13 combines with J gene TRBJ2-5; D assignment may be TRBD1 or TRBD2 (5 bases each). Germline CDR1 is PRHDT and CDR2 is FYEKMQ (reference sequence). The length of the CDR3 is 15 residues. V was trimmed by 0 bases and J by 5 bases, leaving 13 bases between them. The CDR3 nucleotides read TGTGCCAGCAGCTTAGGGCAGGGAGTTCGGGAGACCCAGTACTTC. It encodes CASSLGQGVRETQYF.

This sequence joins TRBV11-2 and TRBJ2-7; 14 positions agree with TRBD2. The CDR3 totals 19 residues. Germline values: CDR1 SGHAT, CDR2 FQNNGV. Trimming took 2 bases from V and 6 from J; bases not matched to a gene: 15. CDR3 loop: CASSLYLLPGLAGVREQYF. CDR3 DNA: TGTGCCAGCAGCTTATACTTACTTCCGGGACTAGCGGGAGTACGCGAGCAGTACTTC.

As for this clone: This same CDR3 is encoded by further DNA sequences in the sample. The rearrangement joins TRBV18 to TRBJ2-4, with D unclear. V was clipped by 1 base and J by 0 bases, with 7 bases between them. CDR3 size: 15 residues. The germline gives CDR1 KGHSH, CDR2 LQKENI. The CDR3 sequence: CASSPQGLAKNIQYF. In DNA form, the CDR3 reads TGTGCCAGCTCACCACAGGGATTAGCCAAAAACATTCAGTACTTC.